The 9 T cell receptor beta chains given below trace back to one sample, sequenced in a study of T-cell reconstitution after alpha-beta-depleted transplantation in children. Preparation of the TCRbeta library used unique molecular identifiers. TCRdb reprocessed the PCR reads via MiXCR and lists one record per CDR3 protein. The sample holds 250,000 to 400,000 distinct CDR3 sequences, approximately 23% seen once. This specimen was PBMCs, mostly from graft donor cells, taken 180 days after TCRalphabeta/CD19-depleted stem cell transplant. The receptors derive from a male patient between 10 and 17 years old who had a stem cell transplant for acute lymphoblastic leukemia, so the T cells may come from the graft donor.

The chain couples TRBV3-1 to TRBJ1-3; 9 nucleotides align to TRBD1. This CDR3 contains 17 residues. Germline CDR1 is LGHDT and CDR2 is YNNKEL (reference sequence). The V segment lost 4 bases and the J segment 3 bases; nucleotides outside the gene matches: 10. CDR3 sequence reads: CASSLFFGTGIGNTIYF. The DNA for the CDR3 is TGTGCCAGCAGCCTGTTTTTTGGGACAGGGATTGGAAACACCATATATTTT.

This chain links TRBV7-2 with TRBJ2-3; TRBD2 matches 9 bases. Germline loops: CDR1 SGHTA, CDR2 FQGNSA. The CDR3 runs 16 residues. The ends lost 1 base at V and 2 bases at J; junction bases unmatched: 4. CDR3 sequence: CASSLVAGGITDTQYF. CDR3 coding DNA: TGTGCCAGCAGCTTAGTGGCGGGAGGGATCACAGATACGCAGTATTTT. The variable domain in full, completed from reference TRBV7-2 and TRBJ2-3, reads GAGVSQSPSNKVTEKGKDVELRCDPISGHTALYWYRQSLGQGLEFLIYFQGNSAPDKSGLPSDRFSAERTGGSVSTLTIQRTQQEDSAVYLCASSLVAGGITDTQYFGPGTRLTVL.

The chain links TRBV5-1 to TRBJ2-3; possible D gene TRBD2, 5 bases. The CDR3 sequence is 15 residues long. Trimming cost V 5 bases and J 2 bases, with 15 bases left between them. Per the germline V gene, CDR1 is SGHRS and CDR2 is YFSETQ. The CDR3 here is CASSSLSGDTDTQYF. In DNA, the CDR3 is TGCGCCAGCAGTTCCCTAAGCGGAGACACAGATACGCAGTATTTT.

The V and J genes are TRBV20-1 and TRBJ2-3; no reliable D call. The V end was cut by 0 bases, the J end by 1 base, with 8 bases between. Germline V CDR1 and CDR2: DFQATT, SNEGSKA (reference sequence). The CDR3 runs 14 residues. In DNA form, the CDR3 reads TGCAGTGCTAGAGATTCCCAGGGCACAGATACGCAGTATTTT. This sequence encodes CSARDSQGTDTQYF.

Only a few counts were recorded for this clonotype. CDR3 bases: TGTGCTAGTGGTCGCTCCTTTTCCACTGAAGCTTTCTTT. It translates to CASGRSFSTEAFF. V gene TRBV12-5 combines with J gene TRBJ1-1, with D unresolved. Germline V CDR1 and CDR2: LGHNT, FRNRAP. Trimming removed 5 bases at V and 4 bases at J, with 11 bases between. The length of the CDR3 is 13 residues.

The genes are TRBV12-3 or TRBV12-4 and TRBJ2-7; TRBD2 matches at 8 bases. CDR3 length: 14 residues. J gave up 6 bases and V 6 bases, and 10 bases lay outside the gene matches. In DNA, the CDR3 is TGTGCCAGCAGCCTATCAGGACTAGCTCCCGAGCAGTACTTC. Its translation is CASSLSGLAPEQYF.

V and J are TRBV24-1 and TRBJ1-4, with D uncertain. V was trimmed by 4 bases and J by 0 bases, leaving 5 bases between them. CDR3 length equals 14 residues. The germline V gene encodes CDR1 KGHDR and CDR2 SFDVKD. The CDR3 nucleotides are TGTGCCACCAGTGACGGTGCAACTAATGAAAAACTGTTTTTT. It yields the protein CATSDGATNEKLFF.

The CDR3 region has the DNA TGTGCCAGCAGCTATGTCGGGGCGAATGAGCAGTTCTTC. This encodes CASSYVGANEQFF. V usage is TRBV7-9 and J usage is TRBJ2-1, with D perhaps matching TRBD1 or TRBD2 (5 bases each). The CDR3 extends over 13 amino acids. Between the trimmed V and J ends, which lost 4 bases and 7 bases, there was a span of 11 bases. From germline, CDR1 is SEHNR and CDR2 FQNEAQ (reference sequence).

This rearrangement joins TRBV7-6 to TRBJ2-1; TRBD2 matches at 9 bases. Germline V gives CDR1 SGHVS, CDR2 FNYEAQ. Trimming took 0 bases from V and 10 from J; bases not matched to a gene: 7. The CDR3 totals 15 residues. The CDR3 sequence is CASSLAAGGQLEQFF. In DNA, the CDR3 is TGTGCCAGCAGCTTAGCGGCGGGAGGGCAATTAGAGCAGTTCTTC. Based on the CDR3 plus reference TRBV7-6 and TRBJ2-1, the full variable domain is GAGVSQSPRYKVTKRGQDVALRCDPISGHVSLYWYRQALGQGPEFLTYFNYEAQQDKSGLPNDRFSAERPEGSISTLTIQRTEQRDSAMYRCASSLAAGGQLEQFFGPGTRLTVL.